This TCR beta chain was sequenced for a study of blood T cell repertoires in COVID-19. Study information: Researchers got acute and convalescent COVID-19 samples from the United States, Italy and Spain. T cells, B-cell-depleted T cells, or PBMCs supplied cDNA or gDNA.

Germline V gives CDR1 SGHVS, CDR2 FNYEAQ. This CDR3 has 16 amino acids. The ends lost 4 bases at V and 6 bases at J; junction bases unmatched: 8. Original analysis: Reference gene primer amplification gave nucleated cell count estimates. Assay: immunoSEQ multiplex PCR; the TCRdb copy retains only in-frame clones and omits some. That table gives V, J and clone size, and the DNA gave D and trimming. The sample holds 100,000 or so clones, about four fifths seen once. The material sequenced was peripheral blood. The receptor was isolated from a man in his forties with active or convalescent COVID-19. This sequence joins TRBV7-6 and TRBJ2-1; 11 positions agree with TRBD2. CDR3 sequence reads: CASSSFSGGAINEQFF. In nucleotides, the CDR3 is TGTGCCAGCAGCTCTTTTAGCGGGGGGGCGATCAATGAGCAGTTCTTC.